A selection of T cell receptor beta chains follows, all from one sample in a study of Tregs in tolerant kidney transplant recipients. The table came from immunoSEQ multiplex PCR; TCRdb's copy has only in-frame clones and leaves some out. The table shows about 110,000 clones, with around 90% occurring only once. This specimen was CD4+ T cells from blood, taken before the transplant. These receptors all come from a human donor who received a combined kidney and bone marrow transplant. Each CDR3 is given with its conserved first and last residue. The D gene is left open where the match is weak. The size field is filled for only some rows; it gives once, few, many or a size class.

CDR3aa: CASSLDVLPDTIYF
CDR3nt: TGTGCCAGCAGCTTAGATGTCCTCCCTGACACCATATATTTT
j_gene: TRBJ1-3
abundance: few
d_gene: NA
len: 14
v_gene: TRBV11-2

CDR3aa: CASSVTGGAEKLFF
CDR3nt: TGTGCCAGCAGTGTGACAGGGGGGGCAGAAAAACTGTTTTTT
j_gene: TRBJ1-4
abundance: NA
d_gene: TRBD1
len: 14
v_gene: TRBV25-1

CDR3aa: CASSPGSNQPQHF
CDR3nt: TGCGCCAGCAGCCCGGGGAGCAATCAGCCCCAGCATTTT
j_gene: TRBJ1-5
abundance: NA
d_gene: NA
len: 13
v_gene: TRBV5-1

CDR3aa: CASSLSGRPYEQYF
CDR3nt: TGTGCCAGTAGTTTAAGCGGGAGGCCCTACGAGCAGTACTTC
j_gene: TRBJ2-7
abundance: NA
d_gene: TRBD2
len: 14
v_gene: TRBV19

CDR3aa: CSAWTSGEQFF
CDR3nt: TGCAGTGCCTGGACTAGCGGAGAGCAGTTCTTC
j_gene: TRBJ2-1
abundance: NA
d_gene: TRBD2
len: 11
v_gene: TRBV20-1

CDR3aa: CASSSTLSGWGETQYF
CDR3nt: TGTGCCAGCAGTTCCACCCTCTCAGGGTGGGGAGAGACCCAGTACTTC
j_gene: TRBJ2-5
abundance: once
d_gene: NA
len: 16
v_gene: TRBV28

CDR3aa: CASSLRSGRPDTQYF
CDR3nt: TGTGCCAGCAGCTTACGTAGCGGGAGGCCAGATACGCAGTATTTT
j_gene: TRBJ2-3
abundance: NA
d_gene: TRBD2
len: 15
v_gene: TRBV11-2

CDR3aa: CASSFLAGGILSSYNEQFF
CDR3nt: TGTGCCAGCAGTTTTTTAGCGGGAGGGATTCTTAGCTCCTACAATGAGCAGTTCTTC
j_gene: TRBJ2-1
abundance: NA
d_gene: TRBD2
len: 19
v_gene: TRBV28

CDR3aa: CASSQSGTSGRALPDTQYF
CDR3nt: TGCGCCAGCAGCCAGTCCGGGACTAGCGGGAGGGCCCTCCCAGATACGCAGTATTTT
j_gene: TRBJ2-3
abundance: NA
d_gene: TRBD2
len: 19
v_gene: TRBV4-3

CDR3aa: CAWGPTYEQYF
CDR3nt: TGTGCCTGGGGCCCCACCTACGAGCAGTACTTC
j_gene: TRBJ2-7
abundance: NA
d_gene: NA
len: 11
v_gene: TRBV30

CDR3aa: CASGRDRAYEKLFF
CDR3nt: TGTGCCAGCGGCCGGGACAGGGCGTATGAAAAACTGTTTTTT
j_gene: TRBJ1-4
abundance: NA
d_gene: TRBD1
len: 14
v_gene: TRBV6-5

CDR3aa: CASSWGLSTDTQYF
CDR3nt: TGTGCCAGCAGTTGGGGACTTAGCACAGATACGCAGTATTTT
j_gene: TRBJ2-3
abundance: NA
d_gene: NA
len: 14
v_gene: TRBV7-7

CDR3aa: CASILDRGNTEAFF
CDR3nt: TGTGCCAGCATTCTGGACAGGGGGAACACTGAAGCTTTCTTT
j_gene: TRBJ1-1
abundance: NA
d_gene: TRBD1
len: 14
v_gene: TRBV2

CDR3aa: CASSPRDRGEKLFF
CDR3nt: TGTGCCAGTAGTCCCCGGGACAGGGGTGAAAAACTGTTTTTT
j_gene: TRBJ1-4
abundance: NA
d_gene: TRBD1
len: 14
v_gene: TRBV19

CDR3aa: CASSQPTGTNEQFF
CDR3nt: TGTGCCAGCAGCCAACCGACTGGAACCAATGAGCAGTTCTTC
j_gene: TRBJ2-1
abundance: NA
d_gene: NA
len: 14
v_gene: TRBV28

CDR3aa: CASSTGGTARNEAFF
CDR3nt: TGTGCCAGCAGCACAGGGGGGACTGCTCGGAATGAAGCTTTCTTT
j_gene: TRBJ1-1
abundance: few
d_gene: TRBD1
len: 15
v_gene: TRBV11-1

CDR3aa: CASSLTGGVYEQYF
CDR3nt: TGTGCCAGCAGCTTGACAGGGGGCGTCTACGAGCAGTACTTC
j_gene: TRBJ2-7
abundance: few
d_gene: TRBD1
len: 14
v_gene: TRBV7-9

CDR3aa: CSVLETGKNIQYF
CDR3nt: TGCAGCGTTTTAGAAACGGGCAAAAACATTCAGTACTTC
j_gene: TRBJ2-4
abundance: NA
d_gene: NA
len: 13
v_gene: TRBV29-1

CDR3aa: CASTRQGANSPLHF
CDR3nt: TGTGCCAGCACACGACAGGGGGCTAATTCACCCCTCCACTTT
j_gene: TRBJ1-6
abundance: NA
d_gene: TRBD1
len: 14
v_gene: TRBV6-5

CDR3aa: CASSQDPPGQGDEQYF
CDR3nt: TGCGCCAGCAGCCAAGATCCCCCCGGACAGGGGGATGAGCAGTACTTC
j_gene: TRBJ2-7
abundance: once
d_gene: TRBD1
len: 16
v_gene: TRBV4-1

CDR3aa: CAWSAGGAQYF
CDR3nt: TGTGCCTGGAGTGCCGGGGGGGCCCAGTACTTC
j_gene: TRBJ2-7
abundance: NA
d_gene: TRBD2
len: 11
v_gene: TRBV30

CDR3aa: CASSSPQRERFF
CDR3nt: TGTGCCAGCAGCTCCCCTCAGCGGGAGCGGTTCTTC
j_gene: TRBJ2-1
abundance: NA
d_gene: TRBD2
len: 12
v_gene: TRBV5-4

CDR3aa: CASSYTGQPQETQYF
CDR3nt: TGTGCCAGCAGTTATACGGGACAGCCACAAGAGACCCAGTACTTC
j_gene: TRBJ2-5
abundance: NA
d_gene: TRBD1
len: 15
v_gene: TRBV6-5

CDR3aa: CASSSPGNYGYTF
CDR3nt: TGTGCCAGCAGCTCACCGGGGAACTATGGCTACACCTTC
j_gene: TRBJ1-2
abundance: NA
d_gene: NA
len: 13
v_gene: TRBV7-2

CDR3aa: CASSTNRDDTQYF
CDR3nt: TGTGCCAGCAGTACAAACAGGGATGATACGCAGTATTTT
j_gene: TRBJ2-3
abundance: NA
d_gene: NA
len: 13
v_gene: TRBV28

CDR3aa: CASSIARTAYGYTF
CDR3nt: TGTGCCAGTAGTATTGCCCGGACAGCGTATGGCTACACCTTC
j_gene: TRBJ1-2
abundance: NA
d_gene: NA
len: 14
v_gene: TRBV19

CDR3aa: CATSRDQGSYNEQFF
CDR3nt: TGTGCCACCAGCAGAGATCAGGGTTCCTACAATGAGCAGTTCTTC
j_gene: TRBJ2-1
abundance: NA
d_gene: NA
len: 15
v_gene: TRBV15

CDR3aa: CASSVAPKREGRTDTQYF
CDR3nt: TGTGCCAGCAGCGTAGCCCCCAAACGGGAGGGCCGCACAGATACGCAGTATTTT
j_gene: TRBJ2-3
abundance: NA
d_gene: TRBD2
len: 18
v_gene: TRBV9

CDR3aa: CASSQDLRGLGGELFF
CDR3nt: TGCGCCAGCAGCCAAGATCTCAGGGGGCTTGGCGGGGAGCTGTTTTTT
j_gene: TRBJ2-2
abundance: NA
d_gene: TRBD1
len: 16
v_gene: TRBV4-3

CDR3aa: CASSLAWGVGTQYF
CDR3nt: TGTGCCAGCAGCTTAGCGTGGGGGGTCGGGACCCAGTACTTC
j_gene: TRBJ2-5
abundance: NA
d_gene: NA
len: 14
v_gene: TRBV7-9

CDR3aa: CASSLVPGEAYEQYF
CDR3nt: TGTGCCAGCAGCTTGGTCCCTGGGGAGGCCTACGAGCAGTACTTC
j_gene: TRBJ2-7
abundance: NA
d_gene: NA
len: 15
v_gene: TRBV5-6

CDR3aa: CASSARDREDEQYF
CDR3nt: TGTGCCAGCAGCGCCCGGGACAGGGAAGACGAGCAGTACTTC
j_gene: TRBJ2-7
abundance: NA
d_gene: TRBD1
len: 14
v_gene: TRBV5-4